The present T cell receptor (beta chain) was sequenced within a study of identical twins (dated by TCRdb to 2016 to 2018). Context from the whole study: The study deep-sequenced TCR alpha and beta repertoires from monozygotic twins, unrelated adults of various ages and cord blood to test whether fetal clonotypes persist. To rule out contamination, replicate twin experiments were performed at different times with different library preparation protocols.

Results the study describes overall, beyond this receptor: In monozygotic twins, recombination models systematically underestimated out-of-frame TCR alpha sharing, but the models matched the sharing seen between unrelated individuals. Abundant cord blood beta clonotypes carried fewer insertions; young adult naive repertoires showed a weaker similar trend, while memory repertoires showed none. Because the same donors could not be followed over many years, conclusions were based on cross-sectional statistical analysis. Zero-insertion analyses could be partly confounded by invariant T cells such as MAIT and iNKT, though diverse VJ usage argued against such confounding for most clonotypes. A weaker excess of twin sharing was found in beta out-of-frame sequences because the signal-to-noise ratio was lowered by fewer shared sequences. Compared with coincidental sharing between unrelated individuals, out-of-frame TCR alpha sequences shared between twins had an excess of sequences with low generation probability.

To prepare the library, 5' RACE was applied. Instrument on record: Illumina HiSeq 2000. A universal primer binding site was added through template switching, and the final cDNA carried a unique molecular identifier so that TCR cDNA molecules could be counted accurately. Specific primers in the conserved constant-segment region were used to synthesize first-strand cDNA for TCR alpha and beta chains. To control for contamination, every cDNA library carried two barcodes: a SMART-Mk sample barcode plus Illumina barcodes. TruSeq adapter sequences and Illumina sample barcodes were added in two successive PCR steps. Sequencing of the TCR alpha and beta cDNA libraries was done on the Illumina HiSeq platform using custom primers. The study's processing was this. MiGEC was used to process raw reads and extract unique molecular identifiers, and MiXCR was used to find CDR3 positions. Recombination models were inferred per individual with the repgenHMM and IGoR tools using an EM algorithm. The tcR package in R was used for shared clonotype analysis, with sharing normalized by the product of cloneset sizes. To study raw recombination without the effects of thymic and clonal selection, out-of-frame nonproductive sequences were analyzed. Using fastp at Q25 and MiXCR, TCRdb reprocessed the public reads and kept productive beta chains. Identical CDR3 protein sequences are pooled into one entry, listed with their most common genes and DNA. TCRdb's processing, not the authors', yielded these V and J calls. Within this sample are about 520,000 distinct CDR3 sequences, with about 20% of them counted one time only. Around 0.9% of the sample rests with the top ten.

Notes on this clonotype: What antigen it recognizes has not been identified. Base qualities were left out, and no much larger clone turns up one base away.

According to the germline V gene (reference sequence), CDR1 reads LNHDA and CDR2 reads SQIVND. The CDR3 covers 13 residues, taking in both the cysteine and the phenylalanine. The kept DNA is CDR3 alone, 39 bases in frame from the first base. At the junction V is shortened by 3 bases and J by 6 bases; bases outside the gene matches: 1. Every donor was a healthy Caucasian. Three pairs of female monozygotic twins, all aged about 18 to 29 years, made up the twin cohort. Positive isolation kits from Invitrogen were used to isolate CD4+ and CD8+ T cell populations. This sample was also put to use in a study of T cells expressing NK-cell markers. As the second publication notes: In sorted CD3+CD56+NKG2C+, CD3+CD56+NKG2C- and CD3+CD56-NKG2C+ T-cell subsets from roughly 8 donors, TCR beta-chain repertoires were profiled. Seven of the eight sequenced donors were HCMV-seropositive and one was HCMV-seronegative. In several experiments an anti-gammadeltaTCR antibody was added to restrict sorting to alphabetaTCR-expressing T cells. In a handful of donors, the dominant CD3+CD56+NKG2C+ clonotypes ranked among the top 10 CD8+ clonotypes, making up 1.0-7.0% of CD8+ T cells. Those dominant clonotypes were again the most abundant among CD3+CD56-NKG2C+ cells in a few donors, at roughly 28.3-65%. It remained unclear whether the expanded NKG2C-expressing T cell clones were specific for HCMV antigens. Randomly selected healthy volunteers, three men and five women, were used as the eight sequenced donors. A commercial ELISA kit detecting HCMV-specific IgG in serum was used to determine HCMV serostatus. MIGEC was used to demultiplex reads and group reads by UMI, and MiTCR was used to assemble and quantify clonotypes. To exclude erroneous sequences, any TCR cDNA sequence not supported by at least two reads was discarded. Downstream repertoire analysis used the tcR package, and clonotypes were matched across fractions by CDR3 nucleotide sequence plus V segment. VDJmatch was used to annotate antigen specificity against VDJdb, with one amino acid substitution allowed in CDR3.

Sequencing used CD4+ T cells sorted from blood. This sequence originates from a young woman in good health. The V gene is TRBV19 and the J gene is TRBJ2-1, and 8 junctional nucleotides match TRBD2. The CDR3 reads as follows: CASSIGRGNEQFF. The DNA sequence is given as TGTGCCAGTAGTATCGGGAGGGGCAATGAGCAGTTCTTC.